This T cell receptor (beta chain) is from a study of molecular identifiers for immune sequencing clone quantification. Turning to the study itself: RNA, taken in replicates from approximately 20,000 or 100,000 naive CD8 cells, was split five ways, with four sequenced.

TCRdb used MiXCR to reprocess the PCR reads, holding one entry per CDR3 protein. The sample carries 9,500 to 15,000 distinct CDR3 sequences, 15% to 20% recorded once. This clonotype was found many times. Sequenced input: naive CD8+ T cells from blood, with Jurkat cell RNA spiked in. Stated subset: FACS-sorted CD8+CD4-CCR7+CD45RA+ naive T cells. The receptor was derived from a human donor in good health. Some libraries in this study had Jurkat cell RNA spiked in.

The CDR3 DNA reads as TGTGCCAGCAGCTTCAGGGGGCCCCCCGGCTATGGCTACACCTTC. Translation gives CASSFRGPPGYGYTF. The V call is TRBV13, the J call TRBJ1-2, with 8 positions matching TRBD1. This CDR3 spans 15 amino acids. CDR1 is PRHDT, CDR2 FYEKMQ, per germline (reference sequence). After removal of 3 bases from V and 4 bases from J, the junction contained 7 bases not matched to a gene. Filled out from reference TRBV13 and TRBJ1-2, the complete variable domain reads AAGVIQSPRHLIKEKRETATLKCYPIPRHDTVYWYQQGPGQDPQFLISFYEKMQSDKGSIPDRFSAQQFSDYHSELNMSSLELGDSALYFCASSFRGPPGYGYTFGSGTRLTVV.